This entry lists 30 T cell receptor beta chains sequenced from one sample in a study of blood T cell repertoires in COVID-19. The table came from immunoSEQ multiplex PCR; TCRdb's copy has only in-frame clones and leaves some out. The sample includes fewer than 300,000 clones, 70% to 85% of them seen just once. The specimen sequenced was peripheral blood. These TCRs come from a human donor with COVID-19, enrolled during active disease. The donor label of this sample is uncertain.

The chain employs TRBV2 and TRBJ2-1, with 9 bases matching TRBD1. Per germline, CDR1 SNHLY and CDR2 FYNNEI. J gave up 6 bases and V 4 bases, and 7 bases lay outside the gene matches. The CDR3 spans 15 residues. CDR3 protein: CASSGDRVGRNEQFF. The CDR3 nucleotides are TGTGCCAGCAGTGGGGACAGGGTTGGGCGCAATGAGCAGTTCTTC.

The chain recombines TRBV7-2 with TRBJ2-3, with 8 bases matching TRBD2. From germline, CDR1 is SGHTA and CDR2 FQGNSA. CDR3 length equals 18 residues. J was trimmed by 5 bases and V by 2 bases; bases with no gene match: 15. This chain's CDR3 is CASSLSPGPGGGGDTQYF. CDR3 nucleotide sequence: TGTGCCAGCAGCTTATCCCCGGGTCCGGGAGGGGGGGGAGATACGCAGTATTTT. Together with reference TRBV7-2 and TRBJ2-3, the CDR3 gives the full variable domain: GAGVSQSPSNKVTEKGKDVELRCDPISGHTALYWYRQSLGQGLEFLIYFQGNSAPDKSGLPSDRFSAERTGGSVSTLTIQRTQQEDSAVYLCASSLSPGPGGGGDTQYFGPGTRLTVL.

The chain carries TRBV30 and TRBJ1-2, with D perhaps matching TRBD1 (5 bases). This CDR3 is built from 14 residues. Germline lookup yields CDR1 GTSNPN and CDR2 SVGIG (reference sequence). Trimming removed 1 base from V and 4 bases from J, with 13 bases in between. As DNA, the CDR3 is TGTGCCTGGAGTGCGGGTGGGCAGGGCTATGGCTACACCTTC. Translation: CAWSAGGQGYGYTF.

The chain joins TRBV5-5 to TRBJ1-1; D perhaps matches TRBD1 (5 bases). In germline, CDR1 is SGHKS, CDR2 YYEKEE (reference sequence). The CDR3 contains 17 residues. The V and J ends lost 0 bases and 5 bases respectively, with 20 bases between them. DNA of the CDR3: TGTGCCAGCAGCTTGGAAGAAGGATCCGGGGGTAGGACTGAAGCTTTCTTT. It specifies CASSLEEGSGGRTEAFF.

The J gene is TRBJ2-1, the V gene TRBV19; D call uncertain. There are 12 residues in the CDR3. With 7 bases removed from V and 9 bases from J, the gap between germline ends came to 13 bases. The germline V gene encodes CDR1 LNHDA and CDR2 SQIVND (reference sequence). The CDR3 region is CASTRTRGEQFF. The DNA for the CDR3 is TGTGCCAGTACCCGAACACGTGGTGAGCAGTTCTTC.

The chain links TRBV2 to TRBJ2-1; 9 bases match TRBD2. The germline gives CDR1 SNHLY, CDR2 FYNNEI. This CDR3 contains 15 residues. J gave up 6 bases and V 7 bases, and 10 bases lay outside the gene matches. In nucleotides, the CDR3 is TGTGCCAGCACCTATAGCGGGAGTTTAGGCAATGAGCAGTTCTTC. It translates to CASTYSGSLGNEQFF.

The chain's CDR3 is CASSPGTGKNTEAFF. CDR3 DNA: TGTGCCAGCAGTCCCGGGACAGGGAAGAACACTGAAGCTTTCTTT. V gene TRBV27 combines with J gene TRBJ1-1; 9 positions match TRBD1. Unmatched junction bases numbered 5, after V lost 5 bases and J lost 1 base. In germline, CDR1 is MNHEY, CDR2 SMNVEV (reference sequence). CDR3 length: 15 amino acids.

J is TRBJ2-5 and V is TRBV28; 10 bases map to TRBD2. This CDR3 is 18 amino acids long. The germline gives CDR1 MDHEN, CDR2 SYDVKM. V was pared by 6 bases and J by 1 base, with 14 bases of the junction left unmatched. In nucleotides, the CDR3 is TGTGCCAGCAGCCCCTCACGGTTAGCGGGAGGCCTCCAAGAGACCCAGTACTTC. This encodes CASSPSRLAGGLQETQYF. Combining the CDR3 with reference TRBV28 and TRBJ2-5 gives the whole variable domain DVKVTQSSRYLVKRTGEKVFLECVQDMDHENMFWYRQDPGLGLRLIYFSYDVKMKEKGDIPEGYSVSREKKERFSLILESASTNQTSMYLCASSPSRLAGGLQETQYFGPGTRLLVL.

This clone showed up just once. The CDR3 region is CAVETGGSETQYF. The CDR3 bases are TGTGCCGTAGAGACAGGGGGCAGTGAGACCCAGTACTTC. J is TRBJ2-5 and V is TRBV30, with 10 bases that match TRBD1. The germline V gene has CDR1 GTSNPN and CDR2 SVGIG (reference sequence). CDR3 length equals 13 residues. J gave up 5 bases and V 8 bases, and 8 bases lay outside the gene matches.

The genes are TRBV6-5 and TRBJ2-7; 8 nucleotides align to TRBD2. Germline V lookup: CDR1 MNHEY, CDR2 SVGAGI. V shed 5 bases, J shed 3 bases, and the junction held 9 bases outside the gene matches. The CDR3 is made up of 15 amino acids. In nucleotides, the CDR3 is TGTGCCAGCAGTCCACCCGGACTAGCCGGCTACGAGCAGTACTTC. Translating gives CASSPPGLAGYEQYF.

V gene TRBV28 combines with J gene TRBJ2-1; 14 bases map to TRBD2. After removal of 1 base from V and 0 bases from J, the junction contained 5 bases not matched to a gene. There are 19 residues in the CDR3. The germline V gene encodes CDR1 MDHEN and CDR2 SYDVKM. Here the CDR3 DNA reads TGTGCCAGCAGTTTATATCCTGGGACTAGCGGGAGCTCCTACAATGAGCAGTTCTTC. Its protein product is CASSLYPGTSGSSYNEQFF.

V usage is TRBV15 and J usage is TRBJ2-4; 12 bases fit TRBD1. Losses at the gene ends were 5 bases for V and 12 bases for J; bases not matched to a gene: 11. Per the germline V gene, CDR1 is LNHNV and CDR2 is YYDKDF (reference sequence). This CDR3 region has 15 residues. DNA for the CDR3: TGTGCCACCAGCCTCGAACAGGGACAGGGGGCGTATCAGTACTTC. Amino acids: CATSLEQGQGAYQYF.

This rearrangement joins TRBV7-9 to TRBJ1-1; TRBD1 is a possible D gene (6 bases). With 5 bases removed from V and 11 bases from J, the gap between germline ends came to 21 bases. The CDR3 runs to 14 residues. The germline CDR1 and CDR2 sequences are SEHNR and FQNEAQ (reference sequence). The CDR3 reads CASSQTGLLFGAFF. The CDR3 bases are TGTGCCAGCAGCCAAACAGGGTTGCTGTTTGGGGCTTTCTTT. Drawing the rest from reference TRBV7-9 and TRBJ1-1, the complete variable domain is DTGVSQNPRHKITKRGQNVTFRCDPISEHNRLYWYRQTLGQGPEFLTYFQNEAQLEKSRLLSDRFSAERPKGSFSTLEIQRTEQGDSAMYLCASSQTGLLFGAFFGQGTRLTVV.

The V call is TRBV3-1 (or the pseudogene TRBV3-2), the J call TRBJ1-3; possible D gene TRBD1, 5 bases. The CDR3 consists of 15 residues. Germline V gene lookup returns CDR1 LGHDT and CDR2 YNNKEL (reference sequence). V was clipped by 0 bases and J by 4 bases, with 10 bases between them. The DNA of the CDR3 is TGTGCCAGCAGCCAAGATGTACAGGAAGGAAACACCATATATTTT. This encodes CASSQDVQEGNTIYF.

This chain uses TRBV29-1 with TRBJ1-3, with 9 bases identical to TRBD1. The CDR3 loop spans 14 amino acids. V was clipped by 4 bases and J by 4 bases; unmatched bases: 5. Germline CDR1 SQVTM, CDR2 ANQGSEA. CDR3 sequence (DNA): TGCAGCGTTGTTGTGGACAGGGGAGGAAACACCATATATTTT. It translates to CSVVVDRGGNTIYF.

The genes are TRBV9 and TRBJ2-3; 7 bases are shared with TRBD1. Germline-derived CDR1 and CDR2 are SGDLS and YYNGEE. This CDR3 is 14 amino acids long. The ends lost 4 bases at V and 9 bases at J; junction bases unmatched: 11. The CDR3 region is CASSLGQPLETQYF. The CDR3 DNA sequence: TGTGCCAGCAGCTTGGGACAGCCACTAGAGACGCAGTATTTT.

This chain's CDR3 is CASSPGVGSRETQYF. The CDR3 DNA reads as TGTGCCAGCTCCCCCGGGGTCGGTAGCCGGGAGACCCAGTACTTC. V is TRBV18 and J is TRBJ2-5, with D perhaps TRBD2 (5 bases). CDR3 length: 15 amino acids. Germline V gene sequence: CDR1 KGHSH, CDR2 LQKENI. Trimming pared 6 bases from V and 5 bases from J, leaving 19 bases between.

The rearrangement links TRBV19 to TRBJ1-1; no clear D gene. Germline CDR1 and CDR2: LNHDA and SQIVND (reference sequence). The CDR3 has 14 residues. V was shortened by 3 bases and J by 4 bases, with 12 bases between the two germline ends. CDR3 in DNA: TGTGCCAGTAGTATGCCCGGGATGGGCACTGAAGCTTTCTTT. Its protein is CASSMPGMGTEAFF.

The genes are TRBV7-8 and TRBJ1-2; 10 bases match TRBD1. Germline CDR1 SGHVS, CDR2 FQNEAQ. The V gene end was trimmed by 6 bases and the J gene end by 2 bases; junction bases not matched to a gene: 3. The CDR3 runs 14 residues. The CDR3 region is CASSPDRGNYGYTF. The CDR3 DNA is TGTGCCAGCAGTCCGGACAGGGGGAACTATGGCTACACCTTC.

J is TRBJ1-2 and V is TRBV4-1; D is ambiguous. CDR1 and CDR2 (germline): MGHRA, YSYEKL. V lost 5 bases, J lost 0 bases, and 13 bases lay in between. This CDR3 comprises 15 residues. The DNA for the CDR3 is TGCGCCAGCAGCACATACAGAGATACTAACTATGGCTACACCTTC. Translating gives CASSTYRDTNYGYTF.

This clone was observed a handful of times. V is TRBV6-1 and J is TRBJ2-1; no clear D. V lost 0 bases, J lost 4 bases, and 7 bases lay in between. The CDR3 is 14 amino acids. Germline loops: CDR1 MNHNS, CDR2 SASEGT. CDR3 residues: CASSEASVYNEQFF. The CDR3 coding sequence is TGTGCCAGCAGTGAAGCTTCCGTATACAATGAGCAGTTCTTC.

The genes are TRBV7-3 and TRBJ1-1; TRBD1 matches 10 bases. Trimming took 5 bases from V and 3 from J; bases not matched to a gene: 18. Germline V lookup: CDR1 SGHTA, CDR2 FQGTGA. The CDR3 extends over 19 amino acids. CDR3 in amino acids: CASSVIDRDRGESYTEAFF. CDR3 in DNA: TGTGCCAGCAGCGTAATTGACCGGGACAGGGGCGAAAGCTACACTGAAGCTTTCTTT.

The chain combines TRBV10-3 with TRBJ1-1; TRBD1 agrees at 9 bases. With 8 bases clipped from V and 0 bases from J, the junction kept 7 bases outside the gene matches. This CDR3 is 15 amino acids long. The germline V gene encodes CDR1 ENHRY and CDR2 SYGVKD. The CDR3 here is CAIGQGWAMNTEAFF. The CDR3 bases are TGTGCCATCGGACAGGGGTGGGCAATGAACACTGAAGCTTTCTTT.

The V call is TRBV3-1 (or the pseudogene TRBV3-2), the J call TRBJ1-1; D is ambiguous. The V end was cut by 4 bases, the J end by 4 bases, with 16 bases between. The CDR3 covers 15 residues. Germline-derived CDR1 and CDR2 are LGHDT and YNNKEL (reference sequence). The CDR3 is CASSLGWGAGTEAFF. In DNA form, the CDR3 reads TGTGCCAGCAGCCTCGGGTGGGGAGCAGGCACTGAAGCTTTCTTT.

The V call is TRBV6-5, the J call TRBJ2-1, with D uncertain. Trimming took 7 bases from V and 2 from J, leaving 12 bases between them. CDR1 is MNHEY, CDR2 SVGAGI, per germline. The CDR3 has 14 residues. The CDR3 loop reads CASNPALAYNEQFF. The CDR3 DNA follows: TGTGCCAGCAATCCGGCCCTAGCCTACAATGAGCAGTTCTTC.

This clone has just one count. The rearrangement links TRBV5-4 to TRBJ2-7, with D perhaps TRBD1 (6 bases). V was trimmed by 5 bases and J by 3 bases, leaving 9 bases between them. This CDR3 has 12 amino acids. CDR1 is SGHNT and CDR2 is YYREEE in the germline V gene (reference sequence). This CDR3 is CASSSTGYEQYF. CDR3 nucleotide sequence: TGTGCCAGCAGTTCGACAGGCTACGAGCAGTACTTC.

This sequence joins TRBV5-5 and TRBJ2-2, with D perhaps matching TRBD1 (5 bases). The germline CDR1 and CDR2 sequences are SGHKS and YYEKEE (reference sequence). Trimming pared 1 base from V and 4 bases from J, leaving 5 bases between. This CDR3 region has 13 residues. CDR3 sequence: CASSLQGTGELFF. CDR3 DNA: TGTGCCAGCAGCTTGCAGGGCACCGGGGAGCTGTTTTTT.

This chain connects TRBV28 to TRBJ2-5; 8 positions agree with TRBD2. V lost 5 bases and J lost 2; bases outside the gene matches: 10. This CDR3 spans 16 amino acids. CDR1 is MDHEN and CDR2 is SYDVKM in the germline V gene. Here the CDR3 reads CASSTLAGTRQETQYF. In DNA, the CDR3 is TGTGCCAGCAGTACGTTAGCGGGGACTAGGCAAGAGACCCAGTACTTC.

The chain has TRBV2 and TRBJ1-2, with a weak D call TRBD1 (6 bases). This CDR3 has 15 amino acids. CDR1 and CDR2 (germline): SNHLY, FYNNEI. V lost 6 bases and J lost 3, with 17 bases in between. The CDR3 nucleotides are TGTGCCAGCAGAGGGACACCGGGGGGTTACTATGGCTACACCTTC. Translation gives CASRGTPGGYYGYTF.

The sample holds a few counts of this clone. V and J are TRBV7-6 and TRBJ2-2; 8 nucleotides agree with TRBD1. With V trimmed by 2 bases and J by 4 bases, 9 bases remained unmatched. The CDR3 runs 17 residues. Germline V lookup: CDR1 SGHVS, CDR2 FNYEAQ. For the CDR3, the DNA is TGTGCCAGCAGCTTAAACCCGCCGACAGGGGTCACCGGGGAGCTGTTTTTT. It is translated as CASSLNPPTGVTGELFF.